This T cell receptor beta chain is drawn from a study of blood T cell repertoires in COVID-19. Study overall: Sites in the United States, Italy and Spain provided acute and convalescent COVID-19 samples.

This clone was seen a handful of times. The repertoire was sequenced with immunoSEQ multiplex PCR; TCRdb's copy has only in-frame clones and lacks some. The sample lists hundreds of thousands of clones, about four fifths occurring once. CDR1 is SGHRS, CDR2 YFSETQ, per germline. This CDR3 comprises 16 residues. V shed 6 bases and J shed 0 bases, with 18 bases lying between them. The clonotype comes from a woman in her thirties or forties with active or convalescent COVID-19. Specimen: peripheral blood. The V call is TRBV5-1, the J call TRBJ1-1; the D gene is possibly TRBD1 (5 bases). Written as DNA, the CDR3 is TGCGCCAGCACAGACGGGCAGGGCCAACTGAACACTGAAGCTTTCTTT. Protein sequence: CASTDGQGQLNTEAFF.